What follows are 25 T cell receptor beta chains derived from one specimen sequenced in a study of blood T cell repertoires in COVID-19. Data came from immunoSEQ multiplex PCR; TCRdb stores just in-frame clones and leaves some out. The data hold under 150,000 clones, with over 75% observed a single time. The sequenced sample was peripheral blood. The receptors were sampled from a man between 40 and 49 years old with active or convalescent COVID-19.

The chain has TRBV27 and TRBJ1-4; 9 bases align to TRBD1. The CDR3 length is 13 residues. Looked up from germline, CDR1 is MNHEY and CDR2 is SMNVEV (reference sequence). The junction had 0 bases not matched to a gene; V was cut back by 6 bases and J by 4 bases. CDR3 nucleotides: TGTGCCAGCAGGGACAGGGGTAATGAAAAACTGTTTTTT. Translated: CASRDRGNEKLFF.

The rearrangement links TRBV12-5 to TRBJ2-3; 12 bases are shared with TRBD2. This CDR3 comprises 17 residues. J lost 4 bases, V lost 6 bases, and 11 bases had no gene match. Germline CDR1 LGHNT, CDR2 FRNRAP. The CDR3 here is CASGPTLTSGGPDTQYF. The CDR3 coding sequence is TGTGCTAGTGGCCCCACCCTGACTAGCGGGGGCCCAGATACGCAGTATTTT.

This rearrangement joins TRBV5-4 to TRBJ1-1; 10 bases fit TRBD1. Germline loops: CDR1 SGHNT, CDR2 YYREEE (reference sequence). V lost 4 bases, J lost 1 base, and 4 bases stayed unmatched. There are 15 residues in the CDR3. Here the CDR3 reads CASSEGQGRNTEAFF. CDR3 DNA: TGTGCCAGCAGCGAGGGACAGGGGAGGAACACTGAAGCTTTCTTT.

CDR3 DNA: TGTGCCAGCAGCTTAGATTTCGGGAGAAATCAGCCCCAGCATTTT. Encoded protein: CASSLDFGRNQPQHF. The rearrangement uses TRBV11-2 and TRBJ1-5; no reliable D call. Germline V gives CDR1 SGHAT, CDR2 FQNNGV. The V and J ends lost 0 bases and 4 bases respectively, with 10 bases between them. This CDR3 spans 15 amino acids.

The genes are TRBV10-1 and TRBJ1-1; no reliable D call. The CDR3 runs to 15 residues. The germline V gene encodes CDR1 WNHNN and CDR2 SYGVQD (reference sequence). Trimming took 2 bases from V and 7 from J, leaving 17 bases between them. For the CDR3, the DNA is TGCGCCAGCAGTGAGACCCACCGGGGAACAATTGAAGCTTTCTTT. Translated, it gives CASSETHRGTIEAFF.

The V call is TRBV6-5, the J call TRBJ1-1; D is unclear. Trimming stripped 0 bases from V and 0 bases from J, with 8 bases between. The CDR3 extends over 15 amino acids. Looked up from germline, CDR1 is MNHEY and CDR2 is SVGAGI. CDR3 protein: CASSYSRPMNTEAFF. The CDR3, as DNA: TGTGCCAGCAGTTACTCGAGGCCCATGAACACTGAAGCTTTCTTT.

The chain is built from TRBV10-3 and TRBJ1-6, with 7 bases aligning to TRBD1. V was clipped by 0 bases and J by 9 bases; unmatched bases: 5. CDR3 length: 15 residues. CDR1 and CDR2 from the germline V gene are ENHRY and SYGVKD. The CDR3 sequence is CAISESGQMSSPLHF. The CDR3 DNA sequence: TGTGCCATCAGTGAGTCGGGACAGATGAGTTCACCCCTCCACTTT.

This chain joins TRBV7-2 and TRBJ2-3; tentative D call: TRBD2 (5 bases). Germline lookup yields CDR1 SGHTA and CDR2 FQGNSA. This CDR3 contains 17 residues. Deletions cut 5 bases from V and 6 bases from J, with 24 bases between. CDR3 protein: CASSLLYNVVTGDTQYF. The CDR3 region has the DNA TGTGCCAGCAGCCTCTTGTATAATGTGGTTACGGGGGATACGCAGTATTTT.

The rearrangement joins TRBV7-2 to TRBJ2-2; D remains unclear. CDR3 length: 12 amino acids. Between the trimmed V and J ends, which lost 4 bases and 3 bases, there was a span of 3 bases. CDR1 is SGHTA and CDR2 is FQGNSA in the germline V gene. In nucleotides, the CDR3 is TGTGCCAGCAGCTCCTACACCGGGGAGCTGTTTTTT. It codes for CASSSYTGELFF. Full variable domain (missing parts from reference TRBV7-2 and TRBJ2-2): GAGVSQSPSNKVTEKGKDVELRCDPISGHTALYWYRQSLGQGLEFLIYFQGNSAPDKSGLPSDRFSAERTGGSVSTLTIQRTQQEDSAVYLCASSSYTGELFFGEGSRLTVL.

The chain uses TRBV6-5 and TRBJ2-5; TRBD2 agrees at 10 bases. This CDR3 region has 15 residues. V trimming: 6 bases; J trimming: 5 bases; junction bases outside the gene matches: 9. The germline gives CDR1 MNHEY, CDR2 SVGAGI. CDR3 residues: CASSPGAGGRETQYF. The CDR3 bases are TGTGCCAGCAGCCCCGGAGCGGGGGGGCGGGAGACCCAGTACTTC.

The chain carries TRBV12-3 or TRBV12-4 and TRBJ1-6, with TRBD1 identical over 8 bases. This CDR3 has 13 amino acids. J gave up 10 bases and V 10 bases, and 9 bases lay outside the gene matches. The CDR3 protein is CATIRQGRSPLHF. The DNA of the CDR3 is TGTGCCACCATCCGACAGGGGCGGTCACCCCTCCACTTT.

V gene TRBV18 combines with J gene TRBJ2-1, with TRBD2 matching 9 bases. Unmatched junction bases numbered 5, after V lost 3 bases and J lost 5 bases. This CDR3 spans 15 amino acids. CDR1 is KGHSH, CDR2 LQKENI, per germline. The CDR3 reads CASSPGTSLDNEQFF. The CDR3 region has the DNA TGTGCCAGCTCACCCGGGACTAGCTTAGACAATGAGCAGTTCTTC.

The chain has TRBV11-1 and TRBJ2-7; tentative D call: TRBD2 (5 bases). From germline, CDR1 is SGHAT and CDR2 FQDESV (reference sequence). Trimming cost V 6 bases and J 5 bases, with 20 bases left between them. CDR3 length: 15 residues. This CDR3 reads CASRNSRVLGNEQYF. CDR3 bases: TGTGCCAGCAGGAACTCCAGAGTTCTCGGGAACGAGCAGTACTTC.

The gene calls are TRBV5-4 and TRBJ2-3, with D possibly matching TRBD2 (5 bases). Germline V lookup: CDR1 SGHNT, CDR2 YYREEE (reference sequence). Trimming stripped 4 bases from V and 4 bases from J, with 10 bases between. The CDR3 consists of 13 residues. Here the CDR3 reads CASSPHGADTQYF. CDR3 DNA: TGTGCCAGCAGCCCCCACGGGGCAGATACGCAGTATTTT.

A word on this clone: Compared with germline, one end of the junction differs, possibly owing to a read error. The chain couples TRBV18 to TRBJ1-1; D is possibly TRBD1 (5 bases). The germline V gene has CDR1 KGHSH and CDR2 LQKENI. The CDR3 consists of 13 residues. The CDR3 loop reads CASSPSGNAEAFF. In DNA, the CDR3 is TGTGCCAGCTCACCATCAGGGAACGCTGAAGCTTTCTTT.

The CDR3 protein is CSVGRGRSYEQYF. The CDR3 DNA is TGCAGCGTTGGTAGGGGCAGGTCCTACGAGCAGTACTTC. This rearrangement joins TRBV29-1 to TRBJ2-7, with a possible D match to TRBD1 (5 bases). V was shortened by 4 bases and J by 1 base, with 11 bases between the two germline ends. CDR3 length equals 13 residues. Per germline, CDR1 SQVTM and CDR2 ANQGSEA.

This chain uses TRBV6-5 with TRBJ1-2; a possible D gene is TRBD1 (5 bases). CDR3 size: 13 residues. Germline CDR1 is MNHEY and CDR2 is SVGAGI. Trimming took off 0 bases at V and 9 bases at J, with 11 bases between the two ends. This CDR3 is CASSYSQGGRYTF. The CDR3 nucleotides are TGTGCCAGCAGTTACTCGCAGGGTGGTCGCTACACCTTC.

The count of this clone is one. The chain joins TRBV7-2 to TRBJ2-1, with unresolved D. The CDR3 totals 16 residues. Germline-derived CDR1 and CDR2 are SGHTA and FQGNSA. Trimming cost V 7 bases and J 7 bases, with 23 bases left between them. CDR3 sequence (DNA): TGTGCCAGCACCCTAGTTGGCGGCCTGGTCTCGAATGAGCAGTTCTTC. This translates into CASTLVGGLVSNEQFF. The full variable domain, with the rest looked up from reference TRBV7-2 and TRBJ2-1, is GAGVSQSPSNKVTEKGKDVELRCDPISGHTALYWYRQSLGQGLEFLIYFQGNSAPDKSGLPSDRFSAERTGGSVSTLTIQRTQQEDSAVYLCASTLVGGLVSNEQFFGPGTRLTVL.

The chain recombines TRBV10-3 with TRBJ1-1, with 8 positions matching TRBD1. Germline CDR1 is ENHRY and CDR2 is SYGVKD. Unmatched junction bases numbered 7, after V lost 6 bases and J lost 4 bases. The CDR3 is 14 residues long. CDR3 in DNA: TGTGCCATCAGCACGGACAGGGAGGGCACTGAAGCTTTCTTT. Protein product: CAISTDREGTEAFF.

This clone occurred a few times. The chain has TRBV27 and TRBJ1-5; D is unclear. The CDR3 has 15 amino acids. Trimming left V 6 bases short and J 0 bases short, with 12 bases between. Germline V gives CDR1 MNHEY, CDR2 SMNVEV (reference sequence). CDR3 bases: TGTGCCAGCAGGGCCGCAGACAATAGCAATCAGCCCCAGCATTTT. This translates into CASRAADNSNQPQHF.

The V call is TRBV2, the J call TRBJ2-4, with 10 bases aligning to TRBD2. Looked up from germline, CDR1 is SNHLY and CDR2 is FYNNEI. J lost 0 bases, V lost 6 bases, and 5 bases had no gene match. This CDR3 is 16 amino acids long. CDR3 loop: CASSARLAGAKNIQYF. CDR3 bases: TGTGCCAGCAGCGCGCGACTAGCGGGAGCCAAAAACATTCAGTACTTC.

The chain joins TRBV7-9 to TRBJ1-3; no firm D call. The CDR3 sequence is 15 residues long. Germline V gene data show CDR1 as SEHNR and CDR2 as FQNEAQ (reference sequence). The V end lost 5 bases, the J end lost 0 bases, and 11 bases lay between the germline ends. The CDR3 DNA follows: TGTGCCAGCAGCCCAGTCGGGGACTCTGGAAACACCATATATTTT. This encodes CASSPVGDSGNTIYF.

The CDR3 nucleotides read TGTGCCAGCAGCCAGACAGGGGACCCTAACTATGGCTACACCTTC. Translation: CASSQTGDPNYGYTF. The rearrangement joins TRBV13 to TRBJ1-2; 8 bases match TRBD1. The junction had 5 bases not matched to a gene; V was cut back by 5 bases and J by 0 bases. CDR3 length equals 15 residues. Germline CDR1 and CDR2: PRHDT and FYEKMQ (reference sequence).

The chain employs TRBV5-5 and TRBJ1-1, with D unclear. Germline lookup yields CDR1 SGHKS and CDR2 YYEKEE (reference sequence). The CDR3 sequence is 12 residues long. V lost 2 bases and J lost 5, with 7 bases in between. The DNA for the CDR3 is TGTGCCAGCAGCTTCGGGGAGACTGAAGCTTTCTTT. Encoded protein: CASSFGETEAFF.

The chain combines TRBV25-1 with TRBJ1-2, with unresolved D. The V end was cut by 3 bases, the J end by 1 base, with 9 bases between. Germline CDR1 MGHDK, CDR2 SYGVNS. This CDR3 contains 14 residues. The CDR3 region has the DNA TGTGCCAGCAGTGATGCCAACAATAACTATGGCTACACCTTC. Its protein is CASSDANNNYGYTF.